Reported below is one T cell receptor (beta chain). Its antigen is undetermined. The record originates from a study of shared clonotypes between healthy human individuals. The CDR3 runs 15 residues. Germline V CDR1 and CDR2: SGHVS, FNYEAQ. Between the trimmed V and J ends, which lost 4 bases and 0 bases, there was a span of 10 bases. Genomic DNA from each subset was divided evenly over several immunoSEQ plates. TCRdb's copy holds only in-frame clones and misses some; the assay was immunoSEQ multiplex PCR. The sample holds about 2 million clones, about 95% seen once. Study outcomes and limitations: Relative to their counterparts shared across all four donors, non-shared clonotypes exhibited diminished generation probabilities.

CD45RO-negative, CCR7-selected cells formed the naive CD8 fraction, which excluded terminally differentiated effector memory CD45RA+ cells. Donors were healthy HIV-negative adults without recently reported acute infections or vaccinations. The chain uses TRBV7-6 and TRBJ1-3; no definite D call. Sequencing was carried out using naive CD8+ T cells sorted from blood. The receptor was isolated from a man aged 18 to 35 in good health. The CDR3 DNA reads TGTGCCAGCAGCTCGCAGGATTACTCTGGAAACACCATATATTTT. Its protein product is CASSSQDYSGNTIYF.